The 24 T cell receptor beta chains in this list originate from one sample, sequenced in a study of tumor-infiltrating lymphocytes in primary liver carcinoma. The investigators made TCR beta cDNA from 500 ng total RNA, using a constant-region primer. Slightly modified ARM-PCR, run as three nested multiplex PCR rounds, produced the TCR beta libraries. Primers for the first two PCR rounds were TRBV1-TRBV30 forward primers and a C-beta reverse primer (approximately 10 cycles per round). TCRdb independently ran MiXCR on the multiplex PCR reads; one entry per CDR3 protein. The sample yields a few hundred thousand distinct CDR3 sequences, approximately 58% seen once. Out of unsorted whole blood came the blood RNA, and germline DNA was extracted as well. Sequencing input: peripheral blood. The receptors were sampled from a woman in her twenties or thirties with primary liver carcinoma and hepatitis B virus infection.

Many counts were recorded for this clonotype. The chain uses TRBV4-3 and TRBJ2-3, with 11 bases matching TRBD2. V trimming: 0 bases; J trimming: 8 bases; junction bases outside the gene matches: 19. The germline CDR1 and CDR2 sequences are LGHNA and YSLEER. This CDR3 region has 20 residues. CDR3 residues: CASSQDLPLSTSGALGTQYF. CDR3 nucleotide sequence: TGCGCCAGCAGCCAAGATCTCCCCCTCTCGACTAGCGGGGCCTTGGGTACGCAGTATTTT.

The rearrangement joins TRBV28 to TRBJ2-1; the D gene is possibly TRBD2 (5 bases). Trimming took 4 bases from V and 4 from J, leaving 14 bases between them. Germline CDR1 MDHEN, CDR2 SYDVKM. This CDR3 comprises 15 residues. As DNA, the CDR3 is TGTGCCAGCAGTTCGGCACTAGGAGGATACAATGAGCAGTTCTTC. Amino acid sequence: CASSSALGGYNEQFF.

About this clonotype itself: A read error may explain this, as a much larger clone is one base away. J is TRBJ2-3 and V is TRBV4-3; 7 bases line up with TRBD2. Germline V lookup: CDR1 LGHNA, CDR2 YSLEER. The CDR3 consists of 15 residues. DNA of the CDR3: TGCGCCAGCGGCCAAGTTCGCGGGAGAGATGATACGCAGTATTTT. Its protein is CASGQVRGRDDTQYF.

This clonotype was counted ten times or more. The CDR3 spells CASSPSGYNYGYTF. CDR3 sequence (DNA): TGTGCCAGCAGCCCATCAGGCTACAACTATGGCTACACCTTC. V usage is TRBV7-9 and J usage is TRBJ1-2; D is unclear. The CDR3 consists of 14 residues. The V end was cut by 5 bases, the J end by 2 bases, with 12 bases between. Germline V gene lookup returns CDR1 SEHNR and CDR2 FQNEAQ (reference sequence).

Concerning this clonotype: This may arise from a read error, as a much more abundant clone is one base away. The V gene is TRBV29-1, the J gene TRBJ2-1; D gene ambiguous. Trimming cost V 7 bases and J 3 bases, with 10 bases left between them. There are 12 residues in the CDR3. The germline V gene has CDR1 SQVTM and CDR2 ANQGSEA. In nucleotides, the CDR3 is TGCAGCGAATCGACTGACTACAATGAGCAGTTCTTC. Translation: CSESTDYNEQFF.

Points on this clonotype: As the CDR3 is not closed by the conserved phenylalanine or tryptophan, this likely results from a read error. This chain joins TRBV11-2 and TRBJ2-1; the D is unclear. The germline V gene encodes CDR1 SGHAT and CDR2 FQNNGV. The CDR3 is 13 residues long. The DNA for the CDR3 is TGTGACAGCAGCTTCCCGGTATACAATGAGCAGTTCTAC. Protein sequence: CDSSFPVYNEQFY.

The rearrangement links TRBV20-1 to TRBJ1-4, with D unclear. The ends were cut back, 5 bases at V and 2 bases at J, with 12 bases in the middle. Germline assignment: CDR1 DFQATT and CDR2 SNEGSKA (reference sequence). There are 14 residues in the CDR3. This CDR3 reads CSARSLSTNEKLFF. CDR3 DNA sequence: TGCAGTGCTCGCTCCCTCTCGACTAATGAAAAACTGTTTTTT.

The gene calls are TRBV25-1 and TRBJ1-2, with D tentatively TRBD1 (6 bases). V gave up 3 bases and J gave up 2 bases, with 13 bases separating them. The V gene's germline CDR1 is MGHDK and CDR2 SYGVNS. The CDR3 spans 15 residues. The CDR3: CASSEGAGANYGYTF. In nucleotides, the CDR3 is TGTGCCAGCAGTGAGGGGGCAGGGGCCAACTATGGCTACACCTTC.

This clonotype was observed a few times. The rearrangement uses TRBV4-2 and TRBJ2-2; D is unresolved. V was clipped by 1 base and J by 3 bases, with 6 bases between them. Per the germline V gene, CDR1 is LGHNA and CDR2 is YNFKEQ. This CDR3 has 14 residues. As DNA, the CDR3 is TGTGCCAGCAGCCAAGTTCCGGACACCGGGGAGCTGTTTTTT. Its protein is CASSQVPDTGELFF.

For this clonotype: The CDR3 does not close with the conserved phenylalanine or tryptophan, likely indicating a read error. The chain combines TRBV10-3 with TRBJ2-3, with TRBD1 matching over 9 bases. Unmatched junction bases numbered 9, after V lost 3 bases and J lost 5 bases. This CDR3 region has 16 residues. Germline CDR1 is ENHRY and CDR2 is SYGVKD. The CDR3 region has the DNA TGTGCCATCAGTGACGAAGGGACAGGGATTGGAGATACGCAGTATTCT. Its translation is CAISDEGTGIGDTQYS.

The table lists this clonotype with a few counts. The DNA for the CDR3 is TGTGCCAGCAGTTACAACGGGGGACCCTACGAGCAGTACTTC. This translates into CASSYNGGPYEQYF. The V and J genes are TRBV6-5 and TRBJ2-7, with a possible D match to TRBD2 (6 bases). This CDR3 spans 14 amino acids. V lost 2 bases, J lost 2 bases, and 10 bases lay in between. The germline gives CDR1 MNHEY, CDR2 SVGAGI.

Notes on this clonotype: A much larger clone sits a single nucleotide away, making a read error possible. The V and J genes are TRBV12-3 or TRBV12-4 and TRBJ2-7; perhaps TRBD1 as D (5 bases). The CDR3 is 13 residues long. Here the CDR3 reads CVSHRKISYEQYF. In DNA, the CDR3 is TGTGTCAGTCACAGGAAAATCTCCTACGAGCAGTACTTC.

V usage is TRBV14 and J usage is TRBJ2-1; 10 nucleotides match TRBD2. The germline gives CDR1 SGHDN, CDR2 FVKESK. The CDR3 totals 17 residues. The V segment lost 1 base and the J segment 4 bases; nucleotides outside the gene matches: 7. The CDR3 DNA follows: TGTGCCAGCAGCCAAGGCCAGCGGGAGGGCCCTTACAATGAGCAGTTCTTC. It encodes CASSQGQREGPYNEQFF.

This clonotype was detected ten times or more. This chain connects TRBV11-3 to TRBJ2-1; D is undetermined. The CDR3 consists of 13 residues. Germline V lookup: CDR1 SGHNT, CDR2 YENEEA. Trimming pared 1 base from V and 5 bases from J, leaving 6 bases between. CDR3 nucleotide sequence: TGTGCCAGCAGCTTAGTAGGCCACAATGAGCAGTTCTTC. The encoded protein is CASSLVGHNEQFF.

The chain carries TRBV11-1 and TRBJ2-7; 11 nucleotides line up with TRBD2. The CDR3 sequence is 14 residues long. Germline CDR1 and CDR2: SGHAT and FQDESV (reference sequence). The CDR3 nucleotides are TGTCTCAGCAGCTCGGGACTAGCGGACTACGAGCAGTACTTC. Its protein product is CLSSSGLADYEQYF.

In the case of this clonotype: A much more abundant neighbour one base away suggests this may be a read error. The J gene is TRBJ1-1, the V gene TRBV29-1, with TRBD1 as a possible D gene (6 bases). CDR1 SQVTM and CDR2 ANQGSEA come from the germline V gene. The CDR3 contains 11 residues. The CDR3 nucleotides are TGCAGTACAGGGATGAACACTGAAGTTTTCTTT. Protein product: CSTGMNTEVFF.

The chain has TRBV11-2 and TRBJ2-1, with D possibly TRBD2 on 5 matching bases. V was trimmed by 4 bases and J by 9 bases, leaving 19 bases between them. This CDR3 spans 15 amino acids. CDR1 and CDR2 (germline): SGHAT, FQNNGV. CDR3 sequence (DNA): TGTGCCAGCAGCTCAGTCTTCCTGCGCGGAGGTGAGCAGTTCTTC. Translated, it gives CASSSVFLRGGEQFF.

Details on this clonotype: This may come from a read error, since a much larger clone is one base off. The chain couples TRBV25-1 to TRBJ2-7; no firm D call. The CDR3 consists of 11 residues. V shed 4 bases and J shed 3 bases, with 4 bases lying between them. Germline V gene data show CDR1 as MGHDK and CDR2 as SYGVNS. The CDR3 DNA reads as TGTGCCAGCAGTGTCCTCTACGAGCAGTACTTC. Its translation: CASSVLYEQYF.

Regarding this clonotype: The conserved phenylalanine or tryptophan normally closing the CDR3 is absent here, so this likely arose from a read error. The chain joins TRBV11-2 to TRBJ2-6; D is ambiguous. The V end was cut by 3 bases, the J end by 1 base, with 7 bases between. The CDR3 runs to 15 residues. Germline lookup yields CDR1 SGHAT and CDR2 FQNNGV. CDR3 loop: CASSFLYSGANVLTS. Written as DNA, the CDR3 is TGTGCCAGCAGCTTTTTGTATTCTGGGGCCAACGTCCTGACTTCT.

As concerns this clonotype: This clone may be a read error of a much larger clone one base away. The J gene is TRBJ2-3, the V gene TRBV12-3 or TRBV12-4; D uncertain. V lost 5 bases and J lost 2, with 5 bases in between. The length of the CDR3 is 12 residues. In nucleotides, the CDR3 is TGTGCCAGCAGTGCACACACAGATACGCAGTATTTT. Protein sequence: CASSAHTDTQYF.

In the case of this clonotype: The CDR3 ends on some other residue instead of the conserved phenylalanine or tryptophan, so this is likely a read error. The genes are TRBV12-3 or TRBV12-4 and TRBJ1-1; 8 positions agree with TRBD1. CDR3 size: 13 residues. The J segment lost 3 bases and the V segment lost 6 bases, leaving 3 bases of the junction unmatched. The CDR3 spells CASRLGQDTEAFC. In DNA, the CDR3 is TGTGCCAGCAGGCTGGGACAGGACACTGAAGCTTTCTGT.

CDR3 sequence reads: CASSLPGHQQETQYF. CDR3 DNA sequence: TGCGCCAGCAGCTTGCCGGGACATCAGCAAGAGACCCAGTACTTC. The V gene is TRBV5-1, the J gene TRBJ2-5; possible D gene TRBD1, 6 bases. From germline, CDR1 is SGHRS and CDR2 YFSETQ. The CDR3 is 15 amino acids. With 1 base removed from V and 2 bases from J, the gap between germline ends came to 12 bases.

The V gene is TRBV5-1, the J gene TRBJ2-5, with TRBD1 matching 8 bases. CDR3 length: 16 residues. Looked up from germline, CDR1 is SGHRS and CDR2 is YFSETQ. V dropped 1 base and J dropped 5; count of bases not matched to a gene: 10. In DNA, the CDR3 is TGCGCCAGCAGCTTGAAGCCAGGGGGCGTCGGGGAGACCCAGTACTTC. This translates into CASSLKPGGVGETQYF.

The rearrangement links TRBV6-5 to TRBJ2-2; 7 bases match TRBD1. V lost 1 base, J lost 1 base, and 3 bases stayed unmatched. Germline values: CDR1 MNHEY, CDR2 SVGAGI. The CDR3 consists of 16 residues. CDR3 protein: CASSYLTGLNTGELFF. CDR3 coding DNA: TGTGCCAGCAGTTACTTGACAGGGCTGAACACCGGGGAGCTGTTTTTT.